This T cell receptor (beta chain) was found in a study of T cells in Graves' hyperthyroidism and ophthalmopathy. Notes on this clonotype: A much larger clone lies one base from this, so it may be a read error.

The investigators amplified TCR beta CDR3 regions from RNA transcripts. TCR CDR3 regions were first amplified by RT-PCR with HTBI primers. TCRdb reanalysed the multiplex PCR reads using MiXCR and keeps one entry per CDR3 protein. The sample consists of 550,000 to 700,000 distinct CDR3 sequences, approximately 15% of them appearing once. The specimen was blood. This clonotype was obtained from a middle-aged woman with Graves' ophthalmopathy.

In nucleotides, the CDR3 is TGTGCCAGCAGCTTCCCTACGGTAGTTGTGAACCAAGAGACCCAGTACTTC. Amino acid sequence: CASSFPTVVVNQETQYF. The rearrangement joins TRBV7-3 to TRBJ2-5, with unresolved D. Trimming cost V 3 bases and J 0 bases, with 17 bases left between them. The CDR3 is 17 amino acids. Germline V CDR1 and CDR2: SGHTA, FQGTGA.